These 17 T cell receptor beta chains were sequenced from one sample in a study of regulatory T cells in long-lasting Graves disease. Construction of the TCR beta libraries employed iRepertoire HTBI primers in conjunction with Arm-PCR of CDR3 regions. MiXCR, applied by TCRdb to the multiplex PCR reads, yields one record per CDR3 protein. The sample holds fewer than 650,000 distinct CDR3 sequences, less than 20% seen once. Sample time point: newly diagnosed GD, antithyroid drugs for less than 3 months. Construction of the TCR library relied on RNA isolated from PBMCs. The same specimen was also included in a second study, on T cells in Graves' hyperthyroidism and ophthalmopathy.

The source material was peripheral blood mononuclear cells (PBMCs), sampled at new diagnosis, from a patient treated with antithyroid drugs. Receptors originate from a woman aged 25-40 years with Graves disease.

This clonotype was counted at least ten times. The chain joins TRBV2 to TRBJ2-5; 7 bases map to TRBD2. V lost 7 bases and J lost 4; bases outside the gene matches: 9. The CDR3 length is 14 residues. The germline V gene has CDR1 SNHLY and CDR2 FYNNEI. The CDR3 bases are TGTGCCAGCACCCAGGCGGGAGTCGGAGAGACCCAGTACTTC. Protein product: CASTQAGVGETQYF.

The genes are TRBV7-9 and TRBJ2-1, with D possibly being TRBD1 or TRBD2 (5 bases each). In germline, CDR1 is SEHNR, CDR2 FQNEAQ (reference sequence). This CDR3 is 16 amino acids long. Trimming took off 1 base at V and 4 bases at J, with 14 bases between the two ends. The CDR3 nucleotides are TGTGCCAGCAGCTTAGGCGTAGGTGGGGGTTACAATGAGCAGTTCTTC. It encodes CASSLGVGGGYNEQFF.

This clonotype was seen at least ten times. One end of the junction fails to match germline, which may point to a read error. The chain joins TRBV3-1 to TRBJ2-4; no firm D call. Germline CDR1 and CDR2: LGHDT and YNNKEL (reference sequence). The CDR3 totals 11 residues. This CDR3 is CASSQAETLAF. The CDR3 nucleotides read TGTGCCAGCAGCCAAGCTGAAACTTTGGCCTTC. The variable domain in full, with the rest retrieved from reference TRBV3-1 and TRBJ2-4, is DTAVSQTPKYLVTQMGNDKSIKCEQNLGHDTMYWYKQDSKKFLKIMFSYNNKELIINETVPNRFSPKSPDKAHLNLHINSLELGDSAVYFCASSQAETLAFGAGTRLSVL.

This clonotype was detected many times. V gene TRBV12-3 or TRBV12-4 combines with J gene TRBJ2-1; D gene ambiguous. The CDR3 loop spans 11 amino acids. Trimming removed 6 bases from V and 7 bases from J, with 7 bases in between. CDR3 DNA sequence: TGTGCCAGCAGCCCTAAGAATGAGCAGTTCTTC. Translated: CASSPKNEQFF.

This clonotype was observed a handful of times. V is TRBV4-2 and J is TRBJ2-7, with 8 bases that match TRBD1. Germline lookup yields CDR1 LGHNA and CDR2 YNFKEQ. The J segment lost 3 bases and the V segment lost 1 base, leaving 5 bases of the junction unmatched. The CDR3 consists of 15 residues. CDR3 protein: CASSQADGTGYEQYF. CDR3 coding DNA: TGTGCCAGCAGCCAAGCGGACGGGACAGGCTACGAGCAGTACTTC.

This clonotype was detected ten times or more. The rearrangement joins TRBV2 to TRBJ2-5, with 7 bases aligning to TRBD1. The CDR3 loop spans 14 amino acids. CDR1 is SNHLY and CDR2 is FYNNEI in the germline V gene. V was clipped by 8 bases and J by 4 bases; unmatched bases: 10. The CDR3 loop is CASSEQGGGETQYF. CDR3 nucleotides: TGTGCCAGCTCCGAGCAAGGGGGCGGAGAGACCCAGTACTTC.

The chain is built from TRBV5-1 and TRBJ2-1, with 7 bases matching TRBD1. The junction had 17 bases not matched to a gene; V was cut back by 4 bases and J by 1 base. Germline loops: CDR1 SGHRS, CDR2 YFSETQ. This CDR3 comprises 19 residues. The CDR3 bases are TGCGCCAGCAGCCTGAGGTCAACGGGACAGCCTTGGTCCTACAATGAGCAGTTCTTC. This translates into CASSLRSTGQPWSYNEQFF.

V usage is TRBV25-1 and J usage is TRBJ2-1, with 8 bases fitting TRBD1. Germline V lookup: CDR1 MGHDK, CDR2 SYGVNS. Losses at the gene ends were 2 bases for V and 6 bases for J; bases not matched to a gene: 12. The CDR3 loop spans 17 amino acids. CDR3 in amino acids: CASSEEAGTGSSNEQFF. DNA for the CDR3: TGTGCCAGCAGTGAAGAGGCCGGGACAGGATCTAGCAATGAGCAGTTCTTC.

In this sample, this clonotype turned up many times. This chain connects TRBV24-1 to TRBJ1-1, with a possible D match to TRBD1 (5 bases). Trimming pared 8 bases from V and 1 base from J, leaving 13 bases between. Germline CDR1 and CDR2: KGHDR and SFDVKD. There are 14 residues in the CDR3. The CDR3 nucleotides are TGTGCCACCAAGAGGGGAGACAGGAACACTGAAGCTTTCTTT. Translating it yields CATKRGDRNTEAFF.

The gene calls are TRBV27 and TRBJ2-5, with D perhaps matching TRBD2 (6 bases). The V and J ends lost 3 bases and 2 bases respectively, with 13 bases between them. The CDR3 totals 15 residues. Germline values: CDR1 MNHEY, CDR2 SMNVEV (reference sequence). The CDR3 bases are TGTGCCAGCAGTTTGAGCGGGTGGGGACAAGAGACCCAGTACTTC. Protein: CASSLSGWGQETQYF.

This clonotype was detected a few times. The chain has TRBV7-2 and TRBJ2-5; 7 bases align to TRBD2. The germline V gene has CDR1 SGHTA and CDR2 FQGNSA. V dropped 5 bases and J dropped 5; count of bases not matched to a gene: 11. This CDR3 contains 15 residues. The CDR3 DNA reads TGTGCCAGCAGCCCCGGACTCCCCGGGGGGGAGACCCAGTACTTC. This codes for CASSPGLPGGETQYF.

This clonotype showed up many times. The chain joins TRBV7-2 to TRBJ1-6, with no clear D. CDR3 length equals 15 residues. The V gene lost 1 base and the J gene lost 7 bases, with 11 bases spanning the gap. Germline V gene sequence: CDR1 SGHTA, CDR2 FQGNSA. The CDR3 region has the DNA TGTGCCAGCAGCTTAGGGTCGGCGGAAAATTCACCCCTCCACTTT. As protein: CASSLGSAENSPLHF.

The CDR3 DNA is TGTGCCAGCTCACCAGGGCAGGTTCCCAATCAGCCCCAGCATTTT. This translates into CASSPGQVPNQPQHF. The rearrangement joins TRBV18 to TRBJ1-5; no reliable D call. Germline values: CDR1 KGHSH, CDR2 LQKENI. The CDR3 runs 15 residues. Trimming took off 2 bases at V and 3 bases at J, with 11 bases between the two ends.

This clonotype has ten or more counts. At one of its ends the junction is not consistent with the germline gene, which may arise from a read error. For the CDR3, the DNA is TGTGCCAGCAGTTACGGGACCAACTACGGCTACACCTTC. Translated: CASSYGTNYGYTF. The chain combines TRBV6-5 with TRBJ1-2, with a possible D match to TRBD1 (5 bases). Germline-derived CDR1 and CDR2 are MNHEY and SVGAGI. The CDR3 runs to 13 residues.

This chain connects TRBV5-6 to TRBJ2-3; TRBD2 agrees at 9 bases. TRBJ2-5 explains the end of the DNA better; the J call may be wrong. Looked up from germline, CDR1 is SGHDT and CDR2 is YYEEEE. This CDR3 region has 15 residues. In DNA, the CDR3 is TGTGCCAGCAGCTTCCAGCGGGGGGTGCGAGAGACCCAGTACTTC. Its translation is CASSFQRGVRETQYF.

On this clonotype itself: Given a much more abundant clone one base away, this may be a read error. Likely a read error: the CDR3 ends without its conserved phenylalanine or tryptophan. V and J are TRBV7-9 and TRBJ1-1; D not resolved. The V gene's germline CDR1 is SEHNR and CDR2 FQNEAQ (reference sequence). The CDR3 is 13 amino acids. Trimming pared 4 bases from V and 5 bases from J, leaving 11 bases between. The CDR3 loop is CASSSSGPTEAFL. CDR3 bases: TGTGCCAGCAGCTCTTCGGGTCCTACTGAAGCTTTCCTT.

This clonotype has ten or more counts. The chain uses TRBV11-2 and TRBJ2-1, with D possibly matching TRBD2 (6 bases). The CDR3 consists of 15 residues. V was cut by 6 bases and J by 3 bases, with 15 bases left in between. Germline V lookup: CDR1 SGHAT, CDR2 FQNNGV. DNA of the CDR3: TGTGCCAGCAGTTTTGGGAGGCAGAACTACAATGAGCAGTTCTTC. Protein sequence: CASSFGRQNYNEQFF.